This T cell receptor beta chain was recovered during a study of blood T cell repertoires in COVID-19. Whole-study context: Nucleic acid was either cDNA or gDNA, and it came from T cells, B-cell-depleted T cells, or PBMCs.

TCRdb keeps only in-frame clones here, not all; method: immunoSEQ multiplex PCR. This sample has around 190,000 clones, with roughly 89% found just once. Per germline, CDR1 MGHRA and CDR2 YSYEKL. V gave up 5 bases and J gave up 1 base; unmatched junction bases: 3. The CDR3 extends over 15 amino acids. Participants were aged about 18 to 89 years from roughly 26 US areas. The clonotype was recovered from a man aged 18 to 30 with acute COVID-19. The J gene is TRBJ2-3, the V gene TRBV4-1; 10 nucleotides line up with TRBD2. Source material: PBMCs or T cells enriched from blood (not recorded which). CDR3 loop: CASSILAGRTDTQYF. The CDR3 DNA sequence: TGCGCCAGCAGCATACTAGCGGGACGCACAGATACGCAGTATTTT.